Shown below are 14 T cell receptor beta chains from a single sample sequenced in a study of identical twins. TCRdb reanalysed the 5' RACE reads using MiXCR and keeps one entry per CDR3 protein. The repertoire holds hundreds of thousands of distinct CDR3 sequences, with about 8.9% as singletons. This sample also belongs to another study, concerning yellow fever vaccine responses in identical twins.

The specimen sequenced was memory (CD45RO+) T cells sorted from blood. The source is a woman under 30 in good health.

The chain carries TRBV18 and TRBJ2-2; no reliable D call. The CDR3 is made up of 13 amino acids. Trimming took off 8 bases at V and 7 bases at J, with 14 bases between the two ends. Germline CDR1 KGHSH, CDR2 LQKENI. The CDR3 spells CASTTLGNGELFF. DNA for the CDR3: TGTGCCAGCACCACCTTAGGGAACGGGGAGCTGTTTTTT.

This clonotype occurred a few times. The chain employs TRBV5-1 and TRBJ2-3, with 8 bases identical to TRBD2. The germline V gene has CDR1 SGHRS and CDR2 YFSETQ. This CDR3 is 16 amino acids long. V trimming: 0 bases; J trimming: 0 bases; junction bases outside the gene matches: 3. Here the CDR3 reads CASSLVLADSTDTQYF. In DNA form, the CDR3 reads TGCGCCAGCAGCTTGGTACTAGCGGATAGCACAGATACGCAGTATTTT. Based on the CDR3 plus reference TRBV5-1 and TRBJ2-3, the full variable domain is KAGVTQTPRYLIKTRGQQVTLSCSPISGHRSVSWYQQTPGQGLQFLFEYFSETQRNKGNFPGRFSGRQFSNSRSEMNVSTLELGDSALYLCASSLVLADSTDTQYFGPGTRLTVL.

This chain connects TRBV3-1 to TRBJ1-6; TRBD1 matches 7 bases. Germline CDR1 is LGHDT and CDR2 is YNNKEL (reference sequence). Trimming cost V 4 bases and J 7 bases; bases outside gene matches: 7. CDR3 size: 15 residues. As DNA, the CDR3 is TGTGCCAGCAGCCTAGGGGGCAGGGGGAATTCACCCCTCCACTTT. It specifies CASSLGGRGNSPLHF. Filled out from reference TRBV3-1 and TRBJ1-6, the complete variable domain reads DTAVSQTPKYLVTQMGNDKSIKCEQNLGHDTMYWYKQDSKKFLKIMFSYNNKELIINETVPNRFSPKSPDKAHLNLHINSLELGDSAVYFCASSLGGRGNSPLHFGNGTRLTVT.

This rearrangement joins TRBV25-1 to TRBJ2-1; 11 bases match TRBD1. The germline V gene encodes CDR1 MGHDK and CDR2 SYGVNS. Trimming cost V 2 bases and J 8 bases; bases outside gene matches: 17. CDR3 length: 19 amino acids. The CDR3 sequence is CASSEPEIKRTGGFDEQFF. The DNA of the CDR3 is TGTGCCAGCAGTGAACCCGAAATCAAAAGGACAGGGGGCTTCGATGAGCAGTTCTTC.

This clonotype has a handful of counts. The chain links TRBV29-1 to TRBJ2-5; D gene ambiguous. Germline CDR1 is SQVTM and CDR2 is ANQGSEA. Trimming took 5 bases from V and 1 from J, leaving 8 bases between them. The CDR3 totals 12 residues. CDR3 DNA: TGCAGCGTTCGGTTAGCCCAAGAGACCCAGTACTTC. As protein: CSVRLAQETQYF.

The chain links TRBV5-6 to TRBJ2-1, with 13 bases that match TRBD2. The germline CDR1 and CDR2 sequences are SGHDT and YYEEEE. V shed 2 bases and J 6 bases; nucleotides not matched to a gene: 8. The CDR3 has 17 residues. The DNA of the CDR3 is TGTGCCAGCAGCTTTCCGACCGGACTAGCGGGGGTCAATGAGCAGTTCTTC. Amino acids: CASSFPTGLAGVNEQFF.

This clonotype showed up just a few times. The chain couples TRBV7-8 to TRBJ1-3, with a weak D call TRBD1 (5 bases). The CDR3 contains 16 residues. Per germline, CDR1 SGHVS and CDR2 FQNEAQ. V shed 1 base and J shed 0 bases, with 10 bases lying between them. The CDR3 bases are TGTGCCAGCAGCTTAGGGGGCAGCCTCTCTGGAAACACCATATATTTT. This gives the protein CASSLGGSLSGNTIYF.

In this sample, this clonotype turned up a few times. The chain links TRBV20-1 to TRBJ2-1; D gene uncertain. V lost 3 bases and J 3 bases, leaving 9 bases between the germline ends. The CDR3 is made up of 13 amino acids. Per the germline V gene, CDR1 is DFQATT and CDR2 is SNEGSKA (reference sequence). CDR3 residues: CSASPTNYNEQFF. The CDR3 nucleotides are TGCAGTGCTAGTCCCACTAACTACAATGAGCAGTTCTTC.

This clonotype was counted only a few times. The chain couples TRBV20-1 to TRBJ2-7; 10 nucleotides agree with TRBD1. From germline, CDR1 is DFQATT and CDR2 SNEGSKA (reference sequence). The CDR3 is made up of 16 amino acids. Losses at the gene ends were 4 bases for V and 0 bases for J; bases not matched to a gene: 9. The CDR3 is CSATRPGQGPSYEQYF. The CDR3 DNA reads TGCAGTGCTACTCGCCCGGGACAGGGGCCCTCCTACGAGCAGTACTTC.

This chain connects TRBV27 to TRBJ2-3; the D is unclear. Germline CDR1 MNHEY, CDR2 SMNVEV (reference sequence). The CDR3 spans 13 residues. Deletions cut 9 bases from V and 3 bases from J, with 13 bases between. The CDR3 nucleotides read TGTGCCAGTCGGAACTCCGGGACAGATACGCAGTATTTT. Its translation: CASRNSGTDTQYF.

This clonotype was seen more than once but under ten times. The chain uses TRBV28 and TRBJ2-5; D possibly corresponds to TRBD1 (6 bases). Trimming left V 5 bases short and J 5 bases short, with 18 bases between. CDR3 size: 15 residues. Germline V gives CDR1 MDHEN, CDR2 SYDVKM. For the CDR3, the DNA is TGTGCCAGCAGTAGTGGGGGCGATCCTCACGAGACCCAGTACTTC. It codes for CASSSGGDPHETQYF.

The chain carries TRBV19 and TRBJ2-3, with D possibly matching TRBD1 (5 bases). The V end lost 6 bases, the J end lost 2 bases, and 12 bases lay between the germline ends. There are 14 residues in the CDR3. Per germline, CDR1 LNHDA and CDR2 SQIVND (reference sequence). The CDR3 protein is CASRFTGITDTQYF. CDR3 coding DNA: TGTGCCAGTAGATTCACAGGAATCACAGATACGCAGTATTTT.

This clonotype has just a few counts. The chain recombines TRBV12-3 or TRBV12-4 with TRBJ1-2, with 9 bases fitting TRBD1. The CDR3 spans 15 residues. Trimming removed 3 bases from V and 7 bases from J; junction bases left unmatched: 9. The CDR3 sequence: CASSFSTGTGFGYTF. CDR3 in DNA: TGTGCCAGCAGTTTTAGCACCGGGACAGGGTTTGGCTACACCTTC.

This clonotype was seen repeatedly, ten times or more. Here the CDR3 DNA reads TGCGCCAGCAGCTTGGACGGGACTGGTTACGAGCAGTACTTC. It codes for CASSLDGTGYEQYF. V usage is TRBV5-1 and J usage is TRBJ2-7; D is possibly TRBD2 (6 bases). The V and J ends lost 0 bases and 4 bases respectively, with 11 bases between them. From germline, CDR1 is SGHRS and CDR2 YFSETQ. The CDR3 runs 14 residues.